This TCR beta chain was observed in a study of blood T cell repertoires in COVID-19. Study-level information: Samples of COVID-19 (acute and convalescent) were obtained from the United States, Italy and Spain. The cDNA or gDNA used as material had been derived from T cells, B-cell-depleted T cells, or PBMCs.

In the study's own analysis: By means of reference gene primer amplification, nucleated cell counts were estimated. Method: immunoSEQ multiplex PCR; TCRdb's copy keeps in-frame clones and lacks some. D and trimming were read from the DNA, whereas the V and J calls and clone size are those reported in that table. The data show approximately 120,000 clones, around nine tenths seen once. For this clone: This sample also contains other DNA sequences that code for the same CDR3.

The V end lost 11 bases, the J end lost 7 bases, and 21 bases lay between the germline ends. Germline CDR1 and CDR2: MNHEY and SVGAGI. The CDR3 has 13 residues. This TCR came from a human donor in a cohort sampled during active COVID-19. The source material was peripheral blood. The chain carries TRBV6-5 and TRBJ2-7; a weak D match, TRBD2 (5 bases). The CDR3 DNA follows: TGTGCCGCCGGTGCCGCGGGCGAGGTAGAGCAGTACTTC. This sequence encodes CAAGAAGEVEQYF.